This is a list of T cell receptor beta chains from one sample in a study of post-analysis software for immune sequencing data. MiXCR, applied by TCRdb to the PCR reads, yields one record per CDR3 protein. This table holds roughly 540,000 distinct CDR3 sequences, approximately 31% found once. Sequencing was done on a sample of blood. The receptors were sampled from a girl under 18 with multiple sclerosis. The CDR3 runs from the conserved cysteine through the conserved F or W. D genes are given only for firm matches. Rows give clone size only sometimes, using once, few, many, or a class for an expanded clone.

abundance: .
v_gene: TRBV29-1
j_gene: TRBJ2-7
d_gene: .
CDR3nt: TGCAGCGTTGGTATAAACGGTCGATGGGCCCAGTACTTC
CDR3aa: CSVGINGRWAQYF

abundance: .
v_gene: TRBV6-6
j_gene: TRBJ2-5
d_gene: TRBD2
CDR3nt: TGTGCCAGCAGTTGCGGCGCCAACCTAGCGGGCCAAGAGACCCAGTACTTC
CDR3aa: CASSCGANLAGQETQYF

abundance: once
v_gene: TRBV2
j_gene: TRBJ1-6
d_gene: .
CDR3nt: TGTGCCAGCAGTGACGGGATCGGGTCCTATAATTCACCCCTCCACTTT
CDR3aa: CASSDGIGSYNSPLHF

abundance: many
v_gene: TRBV6-5
j_gene: TRBJ2-5
d_gene: TRBD1
CDR3nt: TGTGCCAGCACTGAAGGGACAGCCGGGCAAGAGACCCAGTACTTC
CDR3aa: CASTEGTAGQETQYF

abundance: .
v_gene: TRBV20-1
j_gene: TRBJ2-1
d_gene: .
CDR3nt: TGCAGTGCTAGAGCCTTCGGGCGGGGCCCGCCCACCGAGCAGTTCTTC
CDR3aa: CSARAFGRGPPTEQFF

abundance: few
v_gene: TRBV7-9
j_gene: TRBJ1-4
d_gene: TRBD1
CDR3nt: TGTGCCAGCAGCCCCCTGGTAGGGGGCTTACCCCTGTTTTTT
CDR3aa: CASSPLVGGLPLFF

abundance: few
v_gene: TRBV12-3/TRBV12-4
j_gene: TRBJ2-3
d_gene: .
CDR3nt: TGTGCCAGCTCCCAACGCCCGGATACGCAGTATTTT
CDR3aa: CASSQRPDTQYF

abundance: .
v_gene: TRBV2
j_gene: TRBJ2-5
d_gene: .
CDR3nt: TGTGCCAGCAGTGAAGAACGGTGGGGTGATCAAGAGACCCAGTACTTC
CDR3aa: CASSEERWGDQETQYF

abundance: few
v_gene: TRBV6-6
j_gene: TRBJ2-1
d_gene: TRBD2
CDR3nt: TGTGCCAGCAGTTACTCAGTCTGGGTAGCGGGGGGGAACAATGAGCAGTTCTTC
CDR3aa: CASSYSVWVAGGNNEQFF

abundance: .
v_gene: TRBV29-1
j_gene: TRBJ2-7
d_gene: TRBD2
CDR3nt: TGCAGCGTTGAAGGGCGGGGGAGCTCCTACGAGCAGTACTTC
CDR3aa: CSVEGRGSSYEQYF

abundance: many
v_gene: TRBV5-5
j_gene: TRBJ1-2
d_gene: .
CDR3nt: TGTGCCAGCAGCTTGAGGCAGACTAACTATGGCTACACCTTC
CDR3aa: CASSLRQTNYGYTF

abundance: .
v_gene: TRBV20-1
j_gene: TRBJ2-1
d_gene: TRBD1
CDR3nt: TGCAGTGCTTCGGGACAGAGCTCCTACAATGAGCAGTTCTTC
CDR3aa: CSASGQSSYNEQFF

abundance: .
v_gene: TRBV3-1
j_gene: TRBJ2-7
d_gene: .
CDR3nt: TGTGCCAGCAGCCCCACGAAGACCTCACCGTCCGAGCAGTACTTC
CDR3aa: CASSPTKTSPSEQYF

abundance: once
v_gene: TRBV24-1
j_gene: TRBJ2-5
d_gene: .
CDR3nt: TGTGCCACCGAGGGACGGAACCAAGAGACCCAGTACTTC
CDR3aa: CATEGRNQETQYF

abundance: .
v_gene: TRBV10-3
j_gene: TRBJ2-7
d_gene: .
CDR3nt: TGTGCCATCGGTGAAAAGACAGCCCAATCCTACGAGCAGTACTTC
CDR3aa: CAIGEKTAQSYEQYF

abundance: many
v_gene: TRBV20-1
j_gene: TRBJ2-5
d_gene: TRBD2
CDR3nt: TGCAGTGCTGGAGGGACTAGAGAAGAGACCCAGTACTTC
CDR3aa: CSAGGTREETQYF

abundance: .
v_gene: TRBV7-8
j_gene: TRBJ2-5
d_gene: TRBD1
CDR3nt: TGTGCCAGCAGCTCACAGGGGCTTCCTGGAAAGTACTTC
CDR3aa: CASSSQGLPGKYF

abundance: few
v_gene: TRBV12-3/TRBV12-4
j_gene: TRBJ2-6
d_gene: .
CDR3nt: TGTGCCAGCAGGCTCCGAGGCGCTGGGGCCAACGTCCTGACTTTC
CDR3aa: CASRLRGAGANVLTF

abundance: few
v_gene: TRBV2
j_gene: TRBJ1-5
d_gene: TRBD1
CDR3nt: TGTGCCAGCAGTTCACAGGGGGACAATCAGCCCCAGCATTTT
CDR3aa: CASSSQGDNQPQHF